Below are 17 T cell receptor beta chains sequenced from a single sample in a study of cytomegalovirus exposure and HLA in healthy donors. PCR employed 60 Vbeta and 13 Jbeta primers. The data were produced by immunoSEQ multiplex PCR, yet TCRdb's version contains in-frame clones alone and is incomplete. The table lists 150,000 to 200,000 clones, over 60% of them singletons. Sequenced material: PBMCs. These receptor sequences come from a woman between 35 and 50 years old in good health and CMV-seronegative.

A remark on this clone: A junction boundary mismatches the germline segment, possibly from a read error. The chain links TRBV7-9 to TRBJ2-3; no clear D. The CDR3 runs to 11 residues. Germline V gene lookup returns CDR1 SEHNR and CDR2 FQNEAQ (reference sequence). CDR3: CSSSPQDTQYF. The CDR3 DNA is TGTTCCAGCAGCCCCCAGGATACGCAGTATTTT.

CDR3 sequence (DNA): TGTGCCAGCAGCAAAGATGGACAGGCGCATCAGCCCCAGCATTTT. Translation: CASSKDGQAHQPQHF. J is TRBJ1-5 and V is TRBV21-1; the D call in the table, TRBD1, was not verified against the DNA. TRBV21-1 has pseudogene status. The CDR3 length is 15 residues.

The chain carries TRBV4-3 and TRBJ2-2; D possibly corresponds to TRBD1 (6 bases). Per germline, CDR1 LGHNA and CDR2 YSLEER. The V gene lost 3 bases and the J gene lost 4 bases, with 12 bases spanning the gap. This CDR3 region has 15 residues. The CDR3 sequence: CASSQKKGGTGELFF. CDR3 sequence (DNA): TGCGCCAGCAGCCAGAAGAAAGGGGGCACCGGGGAGCTGTTTTTT.

V gene TRBV5-6 combines with J gene TRBJ2-7; 12 nucleotides agree with TRBD1. The germline gives CDR1 SGHDT, CDR2 YYEEEE. This CDR3 spans 14 amino acids. J lost 6 bases, V lost 4 bases, and 5 bases had no gene match. The chain's CDR3 is CASSSRDRGLEQYF. The CDR3 DNA follows: TGTGCCAGCAGCAGCCGGGACAGGGGGCTCGAGCAGTACTTC.

The rearrangement joins TRBV7-2 to TRBJ1-2; TRBD1 aligns across 9 bases. Germline lookup yields CDR1 SGHTA and CDR2 FQGNSA. The CDR3 is 17 residues long. With 5 bases clipped from V and 2 bases from J, the junction kept 12 bases outside the gene matches. This chain's CDR3 is CASSTTGDRGRNYGYTF. The CDR3 DNA sequence: TGTGCCAGCAGCACTACCGGCGACAGGGGGAGGAACTATGGCTACACCTTC. Looking up the rest from reference TRBV7-2 and TRBJ1-2 gives the full variable domain: GAGVSQSPSNKVTEKGKDVELRCDPISGHTALYWYRQSLGQGLEFLIYFQGNSAPDKSGLPSDRFSAERTGGSVSTLTIQRTQQEDSAVYLCASSTTGDRGRNYGYTFGSGTRLTVV.

The chain couples TRBV6-5 to TRBJ2-3, with D possibly being TRBD2 (6 bases). The germline V gene has CDR1 MNHEY and CDR2 SVGAGI. There are 12 residues in the CDR3. V was trimmed by 9 bases and J by 12 bases, leaving 19 bases between them. This CDR3 is CASRTEGYSQYF. In DNA form, the CDR3 reads TGTGCCAGTAGGACGGAGGGGTATAGTCAGTATTTT.

The chain uses TRBV4-2 and TRBJ2-2; 7 bases match TRBD2. The junction had 7 bases not matched to a gene; V was cut back by 4 bases and J by 2 bases. The length of the CDR3 is 16 residues. Germline V gene data show CDR1 as LGHNA and CDR2 as YNFKEQ. CDR3 DNA: TGTGCCAGCAGCCCCGTTGGCGGGAGTAACACCGGGGAGCTGTTTTTT. Its protein is CASSPVGGSNTGELFF.

V is TRBV30 and J is TRBJ1-1; possible D gene TRBD1, 6 bases. The V end was cut by 4 bases, the J end by 6 bases, with 12 bases between. This CDR3 has 12 residues. CDR1 GTSNPN and CDR2 SVGIG come from the germline V gene (reference sequence). The CDR3: CAWNPGVSEAFF. As DNA, the CDR3 is TGTGCCTGGAATCCAGGGGTCTCTGAAGCTTTCTTT.

This chain connects TRBV27 to TRBJ2-2, with TRBD1 identical over 12 bases. CDR1 and CDR2 (germline): MNHEY, SMNVEV (reference sequence). Trimming at V came to 6 bases and at J to 6 bases, leaving 8 bases not matched to a gene. The CDR3 has 16 amino acids. CDR3 in DNA: TGTGCCAGCAGCACAGGGGACAGGGGGCCGCCCGGGGAGCTGTTTTTT. Residues: CASSTGDRGPPGELFF.

This chain joins TRBV6-1 and TRBJ2-2, with D possibly TRBD1 on 6 matching bases. The V end was cut by 10 bases, the J end by 1 base, with 13 bases between. This CDR3 region has 14 residues. Germline V gives CDR1 MNHNS, CDR2 SASEGT. The chain's CDR3 is CATRGQRNTGELFF. CDR3 nucleotides: TGTGCCACCCGCGGACAGCGGAACACCGGGGAGCTGTTTTTT.

This chain joins TRBV11-2 and TRBJ2-1; a weak D match, TRBD1 (6 bases). Germline CDR1 SGHAT, CDR2 FQNNGV. The CDR3 is 13 amino acids. V was pared by 1 base and J by 10 bases, with 11 bases between. CDR3 in DNA: TGTGCCAGCAGCTTAGTGCCAGGGGCGGAGCAGTTCTTC. Amino acids: CASSLVPGAEQFF.

This sequence joins TRBV5-1 and TRBJ2-3; 7 positions agree with TRBD1. With V trimmed by 6 bases and J by 6 bases, 10 bases remained unmatched. Germline assignment: CDR1 SGHRS and CDR2 YFSETQ. The CDR3 runs 14 residues. The CDR3 DNA reads as TGCGCCAGCAACAGGGGAGAGTTGGTGGATACGCAGTATTTT. It encodes CASNRGELVDTQYF.

The chain recombines TRBV6-5 with TRBJ2-7; TRBD1 agrees at 9 bases. Germline CDR1 and CDR2: MNHEY and SVGAGI. The CDR3 length is 14 residues. The trim removed 7 bases at V and 5 bases at J, leaving 9 bases unmatched. CDR3 protein: CASKTGTGINEQYF. The CDR3 DNA reads as TGTGCCAGCAAAACCGGGACAGGGATCAACGAGCAGTACTTC.

The chain has TRBV25-1 and TRBJ2-1, with 7 bases lining up with TRBD2. The CDR3 length is 16 residues. V gave up 7 bases and J gave up 6 bases; unmatched junction bases: 15. Germline V CDR1 and CDR2: MGHDK, SYGVNS. The CDR3 loop reads CASKEGGPVIGNEQFF. The CDR3 DNA follows: TGTGCCAGCAAGGAGGGAGGGCCGGTCATCGGCAATGAGCAGTTCTTC.

The rearrangement joins TRBV7-9 to TRBJ2-5; TRBD1 matches at 11 bases. V shed 5 bases, J shed 5 bases, and the junction held 1 base outside the gene matches. This CDR3 comprises 13 residues. Germline loops: CDR1 SEHNR, CDR2 FQNEAQ (reference sequence). The CDR3 sequence is CASSRTGGETQYF. The CDR3 nucleotides are TGTGCCAGCAGCCGGACAGGGGGCGAGACCCAGTACTTC.

The V and J genes are TRBV5-3 and TRBJ1-2; TRBD1 aligns across 7 bases. TRBV5-3 is an ORF, with its function uncertain. The CDR3 loop spans 13 amino acids. With V trimmed by 4 bases and J by 6 bases, 6 bases remained unmatched. CDR3 nucleotide sequence: TGTGCCAGAAGCCTGGGACAGTCCAATGGCTACACCTTC. Translating it yields CARSLGQSNGYTF.

The V and J genes are TRBV2 and TRBJ1-1, with 9 bases that match TRBD1. The CDR3 is 18 amino acids. Germline CDR1 is SNHLY and CDR2 is FYNNEI. Unmatched junction bases numbered 15, after V lost 5 bases and J lost 2 bases. CDR3 residues: CASSTPTNRGRSNTEAFF. Here the CDR3 DNA reads TGTGCCAGCAGTACCCCCACTAACAGGGGGCGTTCTAACACTGAAGCTTTCTTT.